These 22 T cell receptor beta chains share one sample of origin, sequenced in a study of Graves' ophthalmopathy and Graves' hyperthyroidism. The sequenced template was RNA, covering the TCR beta CDR3 region. Second-round multiplex PCR followed a first-round RT-PCR using HTBI primers. MiXCR, run by TCRdb on the multiplex PCR reads, gives a single entry per CDR3 protein. The repertoire holds roughly 600,000 distinct CDR3 sequences, with less than 40% as singletons. The sequenced sample was peripheral blood or thyroid tissue (not recorded which). The receptor set was obtained from an adult man with Graves' hyperthyroidism.

This clonotype was recorded at least ten times. V gene TRBV6-5 combines with J gene TRBJ2-7; D uncertain. V shed 3 bases and J shed 3 bases, with 15 bases lying between them. Looked up from germline, CDR1 is MNHEY and CDR2 is SVGAGI. The CDR3 is made up of 15 amino acids. The CDR3 DNA reads TGTGCCAGCAGTTATACCCCTTCGAACCGCTACGAGCAGTACTTC. As protein: CASSYTPSNRYEQYF.

The sample holds many counts of this clonotype. This sequence joins TRBV15 and TRBJ1-2; TRBD1 aligns across 7 bases. This CDR3 is 16 amino acids long. The germline V gene encodes CDR1 LNHNV and CDR2 YYDKDF (reference sequence). Trimming cost V 0 bases and J 2 bases; bases outside gene matches: 6. CDR3 in amino acids: CATSRDLGTDNYGYTF. The CDR3 region has the DNA TGTGCCACCAGCAGAGATCTCGGGACAGACAACTATGGCTACACCTTC.

The CDR3 reads CASTTGAGRYGYTF. The CDR3, as DNA: TGTGCCAGCACCACCGGGGCAGGGAGGTATGGCTACACCTTC. V is TRBV6-5 and J is TRBJ1-2, with D possibly TRBD1 on 5 matching bases. Germline CDR1 and CDR2: MNHEY and SVGAGI. CDR3 length equals 14 residues. Trimming took 7 bases from V and 5 from J, leaving 17 bases between them.

This clonotype was found a few times. J is TRBJ1-1 and V is TRBV10-3; possibly TRBD1 for D (6 bases). CDR1 ENHRY and CDR2 SYGVKD come from the germline V gene. V lost 2 bases, J lost 4 bases, and 26 bases lay in between. This CDR3 has 19 amino acids. The CDR3 reads CAISETPSVNGGRGTEAFF. In nucleotides, the CDR3 is TGTGCCATCAGTGAGACCCCCTCCGTCAACGGGGGGCGGGGCACTGAAGCTTTCTTT.

To note about this clonotype: The junction differs from germline at one of its ends, possibly a read error. This chain connects TRBV19 to TRBJ2-2; maybe TRBD2 (5 bases). CDR3 length equals 18 residues. Germline CDR1 is LNHDA and CDR2 is SQIVND (reference sequence). For the CDR3, the DNA is TGTGCCAGTAGTATATTGCAAGCGAGGAGCGATAACACCGGGGAGCTGGTTTTT. It encodes CASSILQARSDNTGELVF.

Turning to this clonotype: Just one base apart from a much larger clone, this may be a read error. The V gene is TRBV6-5, the J gene TRBJ1-2; 7 bases align to TRBD1. With V trimmed by 8 bases and J by 8 bases, 14 bases remained unmatched. In germline, CDR1 is MNHEY, CDR2 SVGAGI. The CDR3 is made up of 14 amino acids. CDR3 bases: TGTGCCAGCGGTTCCGAGCAGGGGGTAGGGGGCTACACCTTC. The encoded protein is CASGSEQGVGGYTF.

The sample holds many counts of this clonotype. The rearrangement links TRBV6-4 to TRBJ1-2; 9 bases map to TRBD1. The germline CDR1 and CDR2 sequences are MRHNA and SNTAGT. V lost 3 bases, J lost 6 bases, and 14 bases stayed unmatched. This CDR3 contains 17 residues. As DNA, the CDR3 is TGTGCCAGCAGTGATCCCAGGGTAACAGGGGGCGCAAATGGCTACACCTTC. It translates to CASSDPRVTGGANGYTF.

Many counts were recorded for this clonotype. The J gene is TRBJ2-2, the V gene TRBV24-1, with D perhaps matching TRBD2 (5 bases). Trimming cost V 6 bases and J 2 bases, with 15 bases left between them. The germline CDR1 and CDR2 sequences are KGHDR and SFDVKD. The CDR3 covers 16 residues. The DNA for the CDR3 is TGTGCCACCAGTAGTAGGAGCGGAACTAACACCGGGGAGCTGTTTTTT. This encodes CATSSRSGTNTGELFF.

This clonotype was observed a single time. The rearrangement joins TRBV29-1 to TRBJ1-5, with TRBD1 matching over 8 bases. CDR1 and CDR2 from the germline V gene are SQVTM and ANQGSEA. CDR3 length equals 14 residues. The V and J ends lost 4 bases and 5 bases, in that order; junction bases with no gene match: 7. Here the CDR3 reads CSVGPGQDYQPQHF. Here the CDR3 DNA reads TGCAGCGTTGGGCCGGGACAGGATTATCAGCCCCAGCATTTT.

About this clonotype: A read error is likely, as this CDR3 ends without the conserved phenylalanine or tryptophan. The limits of the CDR3 on the DNA are not certain, so only TCRdb's listed CDR3 is given. The chain couples TRBV5-1 to TRBJ1-5. The CDR3 length is 8 residues, termini included. Germline V gene sequence: CDR1 SGHRS, CDR2 YFSETQ. CDR3 protein: CASSLAPA.

The count of this clonotype is one. At one of its ends the junction is not consistent with the germline gene, which may arise from a read error. CDR3 sequence: CSVEDTGAQDDTEAF. As DNA, the CDR3 is TGCAGCGTTGAAGATACTGGGGCCCAAGACGACACTGAAGCTTTC. V usage is TRBV29-1 and J usage is TRBJ2-6; D might be TRBD1 (5 bases). The CDR3 is 15 residues long. CDR1 and CDR2 from the germline V gene are SQVTM and ANQGSEA.

As for this clonotype: It may be a read error: a sequence one base away is much more abundant. The genes are TRBV6-5 and TRBJ1-6; a weak D match, TRBD1 (5 bases). Germline CDR1 MNHEY, CDR2 SVGAGI. The CDR3 consists of 16 residues. V shed 7 bases and J shed 6 bases, with 19 bases lying between them. CDR3 nucleotide sequence: TGTGCCAGCACCACATACGTACTGGGGGTTAATTCACCCCTCCACTTT. This sequence encodes CASTTYVLGVNSPLHF.

This clonotype has more than one count but fewer than ten. Given a much more abundant clone one base away, this may be a read error. V gene TRBV6-2 or TRBV6-3 combines with J gene TRBJ2-5, with D possibly matching TRBD1 (6 bases). This CDR3 has 16 amino acids. From germline, CDR1 is MNHEY and CDR2 SVGEGT. CDR3 region: CASSYADIQGGETQCF. DNA of the CDR3: TGTGCCAGCAGCTACGCGGACATACAGGGTGGGGAGACCCAGTGCTTC.

This chain connects TRBV5-4 to TRBJ2-5, with a possible D match to TRBD2 (6 bases). The CDR3 sequence is 14 residues long. V lost 1 base and J lost 4, with 11 bases in between. From germline, CDR1 is SGHNT and CDR2 YYREEE (reference sequence). This chain's CDR3 is CASSLRGSGETQYF. The CDR3 coding sequence is TGTGCCAGCAGCTTGCGAGGTAGCGGAGAGACCCAGTACTTC.

This clonotype was recorded at least ten times. The V and J genes are TRBV5-1 and TRBJ1-2, with D unclear. Per germline, CDR1 SGHRS and CDR2 YFSETQ. Trimming cost V 4 bases and J 8 bases, with 24 bases left between them. The CDR3 is 16 residues long. CDR3 in amino acids: CASSPERITPPQGYTF. The CDR3 bases are TGCGCCAGCAGCCCCGAGAGGATAACTCCACCACAAGGCTACACCTTC.

This clonotype was picked up many times. This chain connects TRBV5-5 to TRBJ2-5; D is possibly TRBD2 (6 bases). The CDR3 consists of 14 residues. Per germline, CDR1 SGHKS and CDR2 YYEKEE (reference sequence). The ends were cut back, 0 bases at V and 5 bases at J, with 11 bases in the middle. This chain's CDR3 is CASSLGRGGETQYF. Here the CDR3 DNA reads TGTGCCAGCAGCTTGGGGCGGGGAGGCGAGACCCAGTACTTC.

As for this clonotype: The missing conserved phenylalanine or tryptophan at the end of this CDR3 makes a read error likely. The rearrangement uses TRBV28 and TRBJ2-7; D ambiguous. The CDR3 covers 13 residues. CDR1 and CDR2 (germline): MDHEN, SYDVKM. The V gene lost 3 bases and the J gene lost 2 bases, with 8 bases spanning the gap. For the CDR3, the DNA is TGTGCCAGCAGTTTGGTGGGCGCCTACGAGCAGTACCTC. Translating gives CASSLVGAYEQYL.

As for this clonotype: The CDR3 ends on some other residue instead of the conserved phenylalanine or tryptophan, so this is likely a read error. The chain has TRBV27 and TRBJ1-6; D gene ambiguous. Trimming removed 6 bases at V and 10 bases at J, with 10 bases between. CDR3 length: 12 residues. Germline CDR1 MNHEY, CDR2 SMNVEV (reference sequence). The CDR3 loop is CASRQMGSPLHC. The CDR3 DNA reads TGTGCCAGCAGACAAATGGGGTCACCCCTCCACTGT.

In its sample, this clonotype was seen a few times. V usage is TRBV2 and J usage is TRBJ2-5; weak D call: TRBD2 (5 bases). Germline values: CDR1 SNHLY, CDR2 FYNNEI. CDR3 length: 13 residues. Trimming removed 3 bases from V and 4 bases from J, with 9 bases in between. CDR3 in amino acids: CASSDLATETQYF. The CDR3 DNA is TGTGCCAGCAGTGATCTAGCTACAGAGACCCAGTACTTC.

This chain connects TRBV29-1 to TRBJ1-2, with D possibly being TRBD1 (5 bases). There are 14 residues in the CDR3. Germline assignment: CDR1 SQVTM and CDR2 ANQGSEA. CDR3 protein: CSYAHDSFSDGYTF. The CDR3 region has the DNA TGCAGTTACGCCCATGACAGTTTTTCCGATGGCTACACCTTC.

The genes are TRBV29-1 and TRBJ1-3; 7 nucleotides agree with TRBD1. CDR1 is SQVTM and CDR2 is ANQGSEA in the germline V gene. The CDR3 is made up of 13 amino acids. Unmatched junction bases numbered 2, after V lost 4 bases and J lost 2 bases. CDR3 residues: CSVAGTAGNTIYF. The CDR3 coding sequence is TGCAGCGTTGCCGGGACAGCTGGAAACACCATATATTTT.

This clonotype was observed a handful of times. The V gene is TRBV20-1, the J gene TRBJ2-5; 10 bases line up with TRBD2. From germline, CDR1 is DFQATT and CDR2 SNEGSKA (reference sequence). This CDR3 has 15 residues. The J segment lost 5 bases and the V segment lost 1 base, leaving 7 bases of the junction unmatched. CDR3 residues: CSARGLAGGGETQYF. DNA of the CDR3: TGCAGTGCTAGAGGCTTAGCGGGAGGCGGGGAGACCCAGTACTTC.